These 16 T cell receptor beta chains were all obtained from the same sample, sequenced in a study of blood T cell repertoires in COVID-19 (dated by TCRdb to the early 2020s). Library method: the immunoSEQ multiplex PCR assay. TCRdb retrieved this table from immuneACCESS and kept in-frame rearrangements only. Not all clones are present; in checked studies, unresolved V genes account for under half, and no reason is known for the remainder. The sample records 140,000 to 150,000 clones, about 89% of which are singletons. The top ten clones comprise about 2.9% of the sample. Sample: peripheral blood. The receptors derive from a man between 60 and 75 years old with active or convalescent COVID-19.

The chain carries TRBV6-5 and TRBJ2-2, with no clear D. Trimming took 4 bases from V and 3 from J, leaving 9 bases between them. Germline V lookup: CDR1 MNHEY, CDR2 SVGAGI. The CDR3 spans 14 residues. The CDR3 sequence: CASSSPPDTGELFF. The CDR3, as DNA: TGTGCCAGCAGTTCCCCGCCAGACACCGGGGAGCTGTTTTTT.

This chain connects TRBV29-1 to TRBJ1-2, with D perhaps TRBD1 (5 bases). The CDR3 extends over 14 amino acids. Germline V gene lookup returns CDR1 SQVTM and CDR2 ANQGSEA. V lost 6 bases and J lost 0, with 14 bases in between. The CDR3 here is CSVRQNIANYGYTF. CDR3 bases: TGCAGCGTAAGACAGAACATCGCTAACTATGGCTACACCTTC.

V is TRBV7-2 and J is TRBJ2-5; weak D call: TRBD1 (6 bases). Germline CDR1 is SGHTA and CDR2 is FQGNSA. V lost 4 bases and J lost 5, with 17 bases in between. The CDR3 consists of 15 residues. The CDR3 loop is CASSSPQGRGETQYF. In DNA, the CDR3 is TGTGCCAGCAGCTCGCCACAGGGTAGGGGGGAGACCCAGTACTTC. Looking up the rest from reference TRBV7-2 and TRBJ2-5 gives the full variable domain: GAGVSQSPSNKVTEKGKDVELRCDPISGHTALYWYRQSLGQGLEFLIYFQGNSAPDKSGLPSDRFSAERTGGSVSTLTIQRTQQEDSAVYLCASSSPQGRGETQYFGPGTRLLVL.

The rearrangement uses TRBV5-1 and TRBJ2-2; unclear D gene. The V gene's germline CDR1 is SGHRS and CDR2 YFSETQ. Trimming removed 2 bases from V and 5 bases from J, with 10 bases in between. The CDR3 loop spans 14 amino acids. CDR3 coding DNA: TGCGCCAGCAGCTTACCGACACAGACCGGGGAGCTGTTTTTT. It translates to CASSLPTQTGELFF.

The V gene is TRBV9, the J gene TRBJ2-1; 9 bases are shared with TRBD1. CDR1 SGDLS and CDR2 YYNGEE come from the germline V gene. V was clipped by 4 bases and J by 2 bases; unmatched bases: 7. The CDR3 spans 16 residues. The CDR3 region is CASSPRDRATYNEQFF. The CDR3 bases are TGTGCCAGCAGCCCCCGGGACAGGGCGACCTACAATGAGCAGTTCTTC.

V gene TRBV9 combines with J gene TRBJ2-3; 10 bases match TRBD2. There are 12 residues in the CDR3. Germline CDR1 and CDR2: SGDLS and YYNGEE. The V segment lost 4 bases and the J segment 11 bases; nucleotides outside the gene matches: 4. This CDR3 reads CASSPLAGVQYF. Here the CDR3 DNA reads TGTGCCAGCAGCCCCCTAGCGGGGGTGCAGTATTTT.

The chain employs TRBV9 and TRBJ2-5; a possible D gene is TRBD1 (6 bases). CDR1 is SGDLS, CDR2 YYNGEE, per germline. The CDR3 contains 15 residues. Trimming pared 0 bases from V and 5 bases from J, leaving 14 bases between. CDR3 in amino acids: CASSVAPGELETQYF. In nucleotides, the CDR3 is TGTGCCAGCAGCGTAGCCCCAGGGGAATTGGAGACCCAGTACTTC.

The DNA of the CDR3 is TGTGCCAGCAGCTCAAGCGGGGCTTACGAGCAGTACTTC. Residues: CASSSSGAYEQYF. This chain connects TRBV5-4 to TRBJ2-7, with TRBD2 matching 7 bases. Germline lookup yields CDR1 SGHNT and CDR2 YYREEE (reference sequence). The V and J ends lost 3 bases and 4 bases, in that order; junction bases with no gene match: 4. This CDR3 region has 13 residues.

This chain connects TRBV7-2 to TRBJ2-7; a possible D gene is TRBD1 (6 bases). The CDR3 consists of 14 residues. V was cut by 6 bases and J by 4 bases, with 16 bases left in between. Germline-derived CDR1 and CDR2 are SGHTA and FQGNSA. Here the CDR3 DNA reads TGTGCCAGCAGGGCGCCAGGGGCCGGATACGAGCAGTACTTC. Translating gives CASRAPGAGYEQYF.

The chain is built from TRBV19 and TRBJ2-3, with 7 bases identical to TRBD1. The CDR3 is made up of 15 amino acids. Losses at the gene ends were 5 bases for V and 2 bases for J; bases not matched to a gene: 7. Germline lookup yields CDR1 LNHDA and CDR2 SQIVND (reference sequence). The CDR3 sequence is CASSPRQGLTDTQYF. The CDR3 coding sequence is TGTGCCAGTAGTCCCCGACAGGGTCTCACAGATACGCAGTATTTT. Full variable domain (remainder filled in from reference TRBV19 and TRBJ2-3): DGGITQSPKYLFRKEGQNVTLSCEQNLNHDAMYWYRQDPGQGLRLIYYSQIVNDFQKGDIAEGYSVSREKKESFPLTVTSAQKNPTAFYLCASSPRQGLTDTQYFGPGTRLTVL.

The chain couples TRBV4-1 to TRBJ1-4, with 9 bases fitting TRBD1. Trimming cost V 0 bases and J 7 bases; bases outside gene matches: 15. The CDR3 has 19 amino acids. In germline, CDR1 is MGHRA, CDR2 YSYEKL. This CDR3 is CASSQDQDGQGYWAEKLFF. The CDR3 nucleotides read TGCGCCAGCAGCCAAGATCAGGACGGACAGGGGTACTGGGCTGAAAAACTGTTTTTT.

The V call is TRBV4-3, the J call TRBJ2-1; 10 bases are a match to TRBD2. The germline V gene encodes CDR1 LGHNA and CDR2 YSLEER. This CDR3 has 15 amino acids. Losses at the gene ends were 5 bases for V and 2 bases for J; bases not matched to a gene: 3. CDR3 sequence (DNA): TGCGCCAGCAGCTTTCTAGCGGGAGCCTACAATGAGCAGTTCTTC. This codes for CASSFLAGAYNEQFF.

This clone was found once. The V call is TRBV2, the J call TRBJ2-2; TRBD1 aligns across 11 bases. Per germline, CDR1 SNHLY and CDR2 FYNNEI. The CDR3 runs to 16 residues. Trimming cost V 7 bases and J 6 bases; bases outside gene matches: 10. The CDR3 sequence: CASIVNPGQGAGELFF. CDR3 DNA: TGTGCCAGCATTGTCAACCCGGGACAGGGGGCCGGGGAGCTGTTTTTT.

The chain has TRBV30 and TRBJ2-3, with D possibly matching TRBD2 (7 bases). V lost 2 bases and J lost 3, with 15 bases in between. From germline, CDR1 is GTSNPN and CDR2 SVGIG (reference sequence). The CDR3 covers 15 residues. Here the CDR3 reads CAWSRGGGVTDTQYF. The CDR3 nucleotides read TGTGCCTGGAGTAGGGGGGGCGGAGTTACAGATACGCAGTATTTT.

This sequence joins TRBV6-6 and TRBJ1-4, with 10 bases aligning to TRBD1. The CDR3 has 15 amino acids. V was pared by 5 bases and J by 8 bases, with 8 bases of the junction left unmatched. Germline V gene lookup returns CDR1 MNHNY and CDR2 SVGAGI (reference sequence). CDR3 nucleotide sequence: TGTGCCAGCAGTACGACCGGGACAGGGGTCGAAAAACTGTTTTTT. Its protein is CASSTTGTGVEKLFF.

The V call is TRBV18, the J call TRBJ1-4; tentative D call: TRBD1 (5 bases). Trimming shortened V by 0 bases and J by 10 bases, and 9 bases separated the two germline ends. The CDR3 consists of 13 residues. From germline, CDR1 is KGHSH and CDR2 LQKENI. The CDR3 here is CASSPPMGGKLFF. The DNA for the CDR3 is TGTGCCAGCTCACCACCGATGGGGGGAAAACTGTTTTTT.